This T cell receptor beta chain came from a study of shared clonotypes between healthy human individuals. About the study: The donor group consisted of a couple of women and a few men, aged 18 to 49.

V lost 3 bases and J 2 bases, leaving 2 bases between the germline ends. From germline, CDR1 is MDHEN and CDR2 SYDVKM. The CDR3 is 12 residues long. Method: immunoSEQ multiplex PCR; TCRdb's copy keeps in-frame clones and lacks some. The data contain about 680,000 clones, around 73% of them singletons. This clone appeared a few times. Other DNA sequences in the same sample also yield this CDR3. The genes are TRBV28 and TRBJ1-3; no definite D call. Sequenced sample: memory CD4+ T cells sorted from blood. Indicated subset: CD45RA-negative fraction. This TCR came from a woman aged 25 to 39 in good health. CDR3: CASSLAGNTIYF. The CDR3 nucleotides read TGTGCCAGCAGTTTGGCTGGAAACACCATATATTTT.